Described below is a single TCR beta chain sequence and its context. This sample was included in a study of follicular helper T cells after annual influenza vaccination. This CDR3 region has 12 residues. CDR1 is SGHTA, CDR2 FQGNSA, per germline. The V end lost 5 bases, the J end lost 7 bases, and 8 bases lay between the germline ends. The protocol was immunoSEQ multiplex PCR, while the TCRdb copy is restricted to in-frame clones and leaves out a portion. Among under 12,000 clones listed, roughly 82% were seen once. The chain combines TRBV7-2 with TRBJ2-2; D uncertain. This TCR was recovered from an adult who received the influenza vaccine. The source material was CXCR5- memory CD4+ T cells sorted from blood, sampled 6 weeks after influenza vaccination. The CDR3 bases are TGTGCCAGCAGCCCCGATCTCGGGGAGCTGTTTTTT. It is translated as CASSPDLGELFF.